These 29 T cell receptor beta chains were sequenced from one sample in a study of shared clonotypes between healthy human individuals. The data were produced by immunoSEQ multiplex PCR, yet TCRdb's version contains in-frame clones alone and is incomplete. Of over 850,000 clones in the sample, about four fifths were seen once. The source material was memory CD4+ T cells from PBMCs. Documented subset: CD45RA-negative fraction. These TCRs come from a man aged 18 to 30 in good health. Some clones in this sample may be carry-over from other donors' samples.

This clone has only one observation. J is TRBJ2-7 and V is TRBV7-9; 8 nucleotides align to TRBD1. The V gene's germline CDR1 is SEHNR and CDR2 FQNEAQ (reference sequence). The CDR3 extends over 16 amino acids. With 4 bases clipped from V and 5 bases from J, the junction kept 13 bases outside the gene matches. Here the CDR3 DNA reads TGTGCCAGCAGCTACCAGCGGACAGGGTTCGCTCACGAGCAGTACTTC. It codes for CASSYQRTGFAHEQYF.

This chain joins TRBV29-1 and TRBJ2-1; no reliable D call. The germline gives CDR1 SQVTM, CDR2 ANQGSEA. The V end was cut by 3 bases, the J end by 0 bases, with 6 bases between. This CDR3 contains 13 residues. This CDR3 reads CSVDGFSYNEQFF. In nucleotides, the CDR3 is TGCAGCGTTGACGGTTTCTCCTACAATGAGCAGTTCTTC.

The chain carries TRBV7-2 and TRBJ1-2, with 8 bases matching TRBD1. V lost 5 bases, J lost 4 bases, and 12 bases stayed unmatched. CDR1 is SGHTA and CDR2 is FQGNSA in the germline V gene. The CDR3 runs 16 residues. CDR3 region: CASSPQPGQGGYGYTF. CDR3 nucleotide sequence: TGTGCCAGCAGCCCACAACCAGGACAGGGAGGCTATGGCTACACCTTC.

This clone was detected a few times. The chain is built from TRBV30 and TRBJ2-6; D is undetermined. Trimming stripped 2 bases from V and 12 bases from J, with 11 bases between. CDR1 is GTSNPN, CDR2 SVGIG, per germline (reference sequence). This CDR3 has 12 residues. The CDR3: CAWSLETLVLTF. In DNA, the CDR3 is TGTGCCTGGAGTCTAGAAACCCTCGTCCTGACTTTC.

This clone occurred once. This chain uses TRBV5-5 with TRBJ1-2, with TRBD1 as a possible D gene (5 bases). This CDR3 contains 12 residues. Trimming left V 0 bases short and J 10 bases short, with 10 bases between. Germline assignment: CDR1 SGHKS and CDR2 YYEKEE (reference sequence). The CDR3 protein is CASSLAVGDYTF. The CDR3 bases are TGTGCCAGCAGCTTGGCCGTGGGGGACTACACCTTC.

The rearrangement joins TRBV5-1 to TRBJ2-1; 9 positions match TRBD2. Per the germline V gene, CDR1 is SGHRS and CDR2 is YFSETQ. CDR3 length equals 15 residues. Germline trimming cut 1 base from V and 8 bases from J; bases unmatched to any gene: 7. The CDR3 sequence is CASSLSWREGYEQFF. CDR3 nucleotide sequence: TGCGCCAGCAGCTTGTCTTGGCGGGAGGGCTATGAGCAGTTCTTC.

Note on this clone: The sample carries other DNA sequences with the same CDR3. V gene TRBV19 combines with J gene TRBJ1-2; D is uncertain. Germline V gene lookup returns CDR1 LNHDA and CDR2 SQIVND (reference sequence). The ends were cut back, 4 bases at V and 4 bases at J, with 10 bases in the middle. This CDR3 is built from 13 residues. The CDR3 loop reads CASSRGRSYGYTF. CDR3 DNA: TGTGCCAGTAGTAGAGGACGGAGCTATGGCTACACCTTC.

The rearrangement links TRBV6-5 to TRBJ1-2; the D gene is possibly TRBD1 (5 bases). CDR3 length: 13 amino acids. Germline V gene lookup returns CDR1 MNHEY and CDR2 SVGAGI. The V gene lost 6 bases and the J gene lost 8 bases, with 16 bases spanning the gap. The CDR3 bases are TGTGCCAGCAGCTCTGCGGGGGGATTCGGCTACACCTTC. Translated: CASSSAGGFGYTF.

The chain joins TRBV15 to TRBJ2-1; TRBD1 aligns across 9 bases. Germline V lookup: CDR1 LNHNV, CDR2 YYDKDF (reference sequence). The CDR3 is made up of 16 amino acids. The junction had 6 bases not matched to a gene; V was cut back by 1 base and J by 5 bases. Here the CDR3 reads CATSRGTGQGDNEQFF. CDR3 DNA sequence: TGTGCCACCAGCAGAGGCACGGGACAGGGAGACAATGAGCAGTTCTTC.

This sequence joins TRBV5-1 and TRBJ2-1; D is unresolved. Trimming removed 0 bases at V and 3 bases at J, with 13 bases between. The CDR3 spans 16 residues. Per the germline V gene, CDR1 is SGHRS and CDR2 is YFSETQ. As DNA, the CDR3 is TGCGCCAGCAGCTTGGGTTCTAGGGCTAACTACAATGAGCAGTTCTTC. Encoded protein: CASSLGSRANYNEQFF. The full variable domain, with the rest looked up from reference TRBV5-1 and TRBJ2-1, is KAGVTQTPRYLIKTRGQQVTLSCSPISGHRSVSWYQQTPGQGLQFLFEYFSETQRNKGNFPGRFSGRQFSNSRSEMNVSTLELGDSALYLCASSLGSRANYNEQFFGPGTRLTVL.

Concerning this clone itself: A junction boundary mismatches the germline segment, possibly from a read error. Other DNA sequences from this sample encode an identical CDR3 as well. V and J are TRBV9 and TRBJ1-2; a possible D gene is TRBD1 (5 bases). The CDR3 runs to 16 residues. Germline V gene sequence: CDR1 SGDLS, CDR2 YYNGEE. This chain's CDR3 is CASSVGGSAANYGYTF. The DNA for the CDR3 is TGTGCCAGCAGCGTAGGGGGGTCCGCTGCTAACTACGGCTACACCTTC.

The V gene is TRBV4-1, the J gene TRBJ2-1, with TRBD2 as a possible D gene (5 bases). The CDR3 extends over 14 amino acids. Trimming left V 3 bases short and J 5 bases short, with 11 bases between. From germline, CDR1 is MGHRA and CDR2 YSYEKL. CDR3 coding DNA: TGCGCCAGCAGCCACCCCCTGAGGGACAATGAGCAGTTCTTC. This gives the protein CASSHPLRDNEQFF.

The V call is TRBV5-6, the J call TRBJ1-1; 8 bases are a match to TRBD1. Trimming took 4 bases from V and 8 from J; bases not matched to a gene: 13. The CDR3 has 15 amino acids. Germline V gives CDR1 SGHDT, CDR2 YYEEEE. The CDR3 spells CASSPASGGRLEAFF. CDR3 in DNA: TGTGCCAGCAGCCCGGCCTCAGGGGGCAGGTTAGAAGCTTTCTTT.

The chain employs TRBV6-1 and TRBJ1-1, with a weak D call TRBD1 (6 bases). The germline V and J ends were trimmed by 7 bases and 2 bases, with 14 bases remaining between them. The CDR3 is made up of 14 amino acids. Germline V gene lookup returns CDR1 MNHNS and CDR2 SASEGT. CDR3 residues: CASTQIRGNTEAFF. CDR3 DNA sequence: TGTGCCAGCACCCAAATCAGGGGTAACACTGAAGCTTTCTTT.

This clone has just a few counts. This chain uses TRBV6-6 with TRBJ1-5; weak D call: TRBD1 (5 bases). Germline V gives CDR1 MNHNY, CDR2 SVGAGI (reference sequence). The CDR3 consists of 16 residues. Trimming pared 6 bases from V and 3 bases from J, leaving 18 bases between. The CDR3 DNA reads TGTGCCAGCAGCCCCCTCGGGGCGGACACCAATCAGCCCCAGCATTTT. Translation: CASSPLGADTNQPQHF.

The V call is TRBV11-2, the J call TRBJ1-4; D not certain. The CDR3 has 16 amino acids. The germline V gene has CDR1 SGHAT and CDR2 FQNNGV. Trimming cost V 0 bases and J 5 bases, with 13 bases left between them. DNA for the CDR3: TGTGCCAGCAGCTTAGATAGGTCAGGCATCAATGAAAAACTGTTTTTT. Amino acids: CASSLDRSGINEKLFF.

V usage is TRBV5-1 and J usage is TRBJ2-3, with D tentatively TRBD2 (5 bases). Trimming cost V 7 bases and J 4 bases, with 13 bases left between them. This CDR3 comprises 13 residues. CDR1 is SGHRS, CDR2 YFSETQ, per germline. The CDR3 loop reads CASRKTEADTQYF. The CDR3 nucleotides read TGCGCCAGCCGAAAGACGGAGGCAGATACGCAGTATTTT.

V gene TRBV6-5 combines with J gene TRBJ2-7, with D perhaps TRBD2 (5 bases). The germline V gene has CDR1 MNHEY and CDR2 SVGAGI. V was pared by 8 bases and J by 9 bases, with 17 bases between. This CDR3 region has 12 residues. The CDR3 sequence is CASSGTGGGQYF. The CDR3 region has the DNA TGTGCCAGCTCGGGAACCGGCGGAGGGCAGTACTTC.

As for this clone: The junction departs from germline at one end; a sequencing error may be responsible. The V and J genes are TRBV9 and TRBJ2-5; the D gene could be TRBD1 or TRBD2 (5 bases each). This CDR3 has 13 residues. Germline assignment: CDR1 SGDLS and CDR2 YYNGEE. CDR3: CASSGWTGATLDF. As DNA, the CDR3 is TGTGCCAGCAGCGGATGGACCGGGGCTACTCTTGACTTC.

The chain uses TRBV20-1 and TRBJ1-2, with D hard to call. The V and J ends lost 7 bases and 4 bases respectively, with 10 bases between them. The CDR3 is made up of 11 amino acids. The germline V gene has CDR1 DFQATT and CDR2 SNEGSKA (reference sequence). Here the CDR3 DNA reads TGCAGTGGGATGGGGAGCTATGGCTACACCTTC. It specifies CSGMGSYGYTF.

The table lists this clone with a few counts. J is TRBJ2-2 and V is TRBV2; 10 bases agree with TRBD2. This CDR3 has 17 residues. Germline trimming cut 4 bases from V and 7 bases from J; bases unmatched to any gene: 12. Per germline, CDR1 SNHLY and CDR2 FYNNEI. The CDR3 loop is CASSGTSGSRVSGELFF. The CDR3 DNA reads as TGTGCCAGCAGTGGGACTAGCGGTTCCCGGGTGAGCGGGGAGCTGTTTTTT.

This clone has at least ten counts. The chain links TRBV4-2 to TRBJ2-7, with 16 bases aligning to TRBD2. The CDR3 totals 18 residues. V was clipped by 1 base and J by 2 bases; unmatched bases: 5. Germline values: CDR1 LGHNA, CDR2 YNFKEQ. The CDR3 protein is CASSQGGLAGGPPYEQYF. CDR3 nucleotides: TGTGCCAGCAGCCAAGGGGGACTAGCGGGAGGGCCCCCCTACGAGCAGTACTTC.

The chain links TRBV5-6 to TRBJ1-5; D ambiguous. Per the germline V gene, CDR1 is SGHDT and CDR2 is YYEEEE. The CDR3 has 13 amino acids. The ends were cut back, 1 base at V and 4 bases at J, with 6 bases in the middle. The DNA of the CDR3 is TGTGCCAGCAGCTTGTACGGGAATCAGCCCCAGCATTTT. Amino acids: CASSLYGNQPQHF.

The chain recombines TRBV28 with TRBJ1-1, with 7 bases matching TRBD1. Germline lookup yields CDR1 MDHEN and CDR2 SYDVKM. There are 14 residues in the CDR3. J was trimmed by 10 bases and V by 3 bases; bases with no gene match: 11. The CDR3 coding sequence is TGTGCCAGCAGTTTGGAGGGACAGCCTCCCCCAGCTTTCTTT. Amino acid sequence: CASSLEGQPPPAFF.

The V call is TRBV18, the J call TRBJ1-1, with D possibly TRBD1 on 5 matching bases. In germline, CDR1 is KGHSH, CDR2 LQKENI. The V end lost 3 bases, the J end lost 9 bases, and 11 bases lay between the germline ends. The CDR3 consists of 12 residues. As DNA, the CDR3 is TGTGCCAGCTCACCCTCAGGGCTCCAAGCTTTCTTT. Its protein product is CASSPSGLQAFF.

The chain couples TRBV28 to TRBJ1-5, with 7 bases lining up with TRBD1. This CDR3 spans 13 amino acids. J lost 5 bases, V lost 6 bases, and 4 bases had no gene match. Germline V gene sequence: CDR1 MDHEN, CDR2 SYDVKM. The DNA of the CDR3 is TGTGCCAGCAGCTTAGGGGGCGATCAGCCCCAGCATTTT. Translation: CASSLGGDQPQHF. Full variable domain (rest looked up from reference TRBV28 and TRBJ1-5): DVKVTQSSRYLVKRTGEKVFLECVQDMDHENMFWYRQDPGLGLRLIYFSYDVKMKEKGDIPEGYSVSREKKERFSLILESASTNQTSMYLCASSLGGDQPQHFGDGTRLSIL.

This chain joins TRBV28 and TRBJ2-2; TRBD1 or TRBD2 may be the D gene (5 bases each). In germline, CDR1 is MDHEN, CDR2 SYDVKM. V was pared by 5 bases and J by 8 bases, with 15 bases between. The CDR3 length is 14 residues. This CDR3 reads CASSPGPRRGELFF. The DNA for the CDR3 is TGTGCCAGCAGTCCGGGACCGAGGCGGGGGGAGCTGTTTTTT.

The chain carries TRBV28 and TRBJ2-6; 7 bases map to TRBD1. The CDR3 sequence is 15 residues long. CDR1 is MDHEN and CDR2 is SYDVKM in the germline V gene. The CDR3 here is CGTKRRDSRTNVLTF. As DNA, the CDR3 is TGTGGGACCAAACGCCGGGACAGCAGGACCAACGTCCTGACTTTC.

This clone was counted a few times. The V gene is TRBV19, the J gene TRBJ2-1; no reliable D call. V was cut by 3 bases and J by 9 bases, with 15 bases left in between. CDR1 and CDR2 from the germline V gene are LNHDA and SQIVND (reference sequence). This CDR3 contains 14 residues. CDR3 sequence (DNA): TGTGCCAGTAGTATCGGGCGTTTAGGATCTGAGCAGTTCTTC. Its translation: CASSIGRLGSEQFF. Full variable domain (missing parts from reference TRBV19 and TRBJ2-1): DGGITQSPKYLFRKEGQNVTLSCEQNLNHDAMYWYRQDPGQGLRLIYYSQIVNDFQKGDIAEGYSVSREKKESFPLTVTSAQKNPTAFYLCASSIGRLGSEQFFGPGTRLTVL.